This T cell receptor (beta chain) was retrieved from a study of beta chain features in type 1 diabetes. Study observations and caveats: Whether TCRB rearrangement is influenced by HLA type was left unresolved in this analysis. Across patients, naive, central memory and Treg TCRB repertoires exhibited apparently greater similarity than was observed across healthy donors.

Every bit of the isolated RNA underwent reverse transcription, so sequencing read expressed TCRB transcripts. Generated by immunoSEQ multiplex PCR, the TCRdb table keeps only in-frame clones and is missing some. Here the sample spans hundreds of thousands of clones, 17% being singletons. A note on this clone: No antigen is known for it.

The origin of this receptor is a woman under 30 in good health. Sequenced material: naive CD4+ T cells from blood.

Here the CDR3 DNA reads TGTGCCAGCAGCTTGGAACCAATGACAGCACTCATCCAAAGCTACGAGCAGTACTTC. Protein sequence: CASSLEPMTALIQSYEQYF. The V call is TRBV7-6, the J call TRBJ2-7; TRBD1 might be the D (5 bases). The germline gives CDR1 SGHVS, CDR2 FNYEAQ. This CDR3 region has 19 residues. Between the trimmed V and J ends, which lost 3 bases and 3 bases, there was a span of 27 bases.